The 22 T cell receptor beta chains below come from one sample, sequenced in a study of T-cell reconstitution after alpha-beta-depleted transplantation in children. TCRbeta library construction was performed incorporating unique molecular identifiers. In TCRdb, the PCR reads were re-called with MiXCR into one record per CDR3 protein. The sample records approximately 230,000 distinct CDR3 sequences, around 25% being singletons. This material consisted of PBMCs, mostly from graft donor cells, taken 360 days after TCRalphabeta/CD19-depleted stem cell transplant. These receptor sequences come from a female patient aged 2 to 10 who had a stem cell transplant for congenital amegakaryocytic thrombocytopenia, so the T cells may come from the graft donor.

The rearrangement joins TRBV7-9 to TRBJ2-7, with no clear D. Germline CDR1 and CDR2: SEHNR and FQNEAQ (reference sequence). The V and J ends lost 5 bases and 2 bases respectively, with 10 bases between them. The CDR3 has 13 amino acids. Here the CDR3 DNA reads TGTGCCAGCAGCGCTCGGGCAGCCTACGAGCAGTACTTC. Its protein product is CASSARAAYEQYF.

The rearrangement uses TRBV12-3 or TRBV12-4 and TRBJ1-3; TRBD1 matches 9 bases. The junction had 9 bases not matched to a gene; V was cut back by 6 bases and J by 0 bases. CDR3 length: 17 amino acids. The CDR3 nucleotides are TGTGCCAGCAGGGGCCGGGACAGGGTGAACTCTGGAAACACCATATATTTT. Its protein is CASRGRDRVNSGNTIYF.

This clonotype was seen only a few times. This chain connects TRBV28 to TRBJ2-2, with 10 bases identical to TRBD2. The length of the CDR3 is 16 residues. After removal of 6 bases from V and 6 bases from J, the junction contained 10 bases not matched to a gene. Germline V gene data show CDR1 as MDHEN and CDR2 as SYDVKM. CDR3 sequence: CASSPRGLAGAGELFF. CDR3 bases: TGTGCCAGCAGCCCAAGGGGGCTAGCGGGGGCCGGGGAGCTGTTTTTT.

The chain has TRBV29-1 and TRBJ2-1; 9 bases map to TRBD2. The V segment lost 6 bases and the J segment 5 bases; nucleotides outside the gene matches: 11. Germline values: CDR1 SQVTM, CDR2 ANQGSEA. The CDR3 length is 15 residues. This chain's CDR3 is CSVPPFLAGDNEQFF. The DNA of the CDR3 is TGCAGCGTCCCCCCGTTCTTAGCGGGGGACAATGAGCAGTTCTTC.

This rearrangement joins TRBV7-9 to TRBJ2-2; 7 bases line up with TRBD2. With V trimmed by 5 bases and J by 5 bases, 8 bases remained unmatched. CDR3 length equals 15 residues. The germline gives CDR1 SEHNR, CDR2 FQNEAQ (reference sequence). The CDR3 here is CASSPGLGRTGELFF. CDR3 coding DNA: TGTGCCAGCAGCCCCGGACTAGGTCGTACCGGGGAGCTGTTTTTT.

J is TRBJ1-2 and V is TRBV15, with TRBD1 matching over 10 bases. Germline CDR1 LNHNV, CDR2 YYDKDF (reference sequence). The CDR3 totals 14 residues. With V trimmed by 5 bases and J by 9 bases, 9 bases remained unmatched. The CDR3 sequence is CATSGTGVVNSYTF. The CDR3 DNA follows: TGTGCCACCAGCGGGACAGGGGTGGTAAATAGCTACACCTTC.

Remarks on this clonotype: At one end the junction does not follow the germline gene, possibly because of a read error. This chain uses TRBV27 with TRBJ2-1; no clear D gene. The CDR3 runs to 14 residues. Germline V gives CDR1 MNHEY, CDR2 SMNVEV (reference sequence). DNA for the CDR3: TGTGCCAGCAGTTTACAAGGGTCCTACAATGGGCAGTTCTTC. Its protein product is CASSLQGSYNGQFF.

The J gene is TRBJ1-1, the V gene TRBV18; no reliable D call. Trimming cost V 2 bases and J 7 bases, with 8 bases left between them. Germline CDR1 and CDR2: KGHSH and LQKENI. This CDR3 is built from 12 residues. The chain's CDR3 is CASSPYYGEAFF. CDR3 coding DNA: TGTGCCAGCTCACCATATTACGGTGAAGCTTTCTTT.

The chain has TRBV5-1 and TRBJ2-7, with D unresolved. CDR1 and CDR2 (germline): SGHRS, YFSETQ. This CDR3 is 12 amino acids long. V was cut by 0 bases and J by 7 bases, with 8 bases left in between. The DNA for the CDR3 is TGCGCCAGCAGCTTGGGTTCTGGGGAGCAGTACTTC. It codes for CASSLGSGEQYF.

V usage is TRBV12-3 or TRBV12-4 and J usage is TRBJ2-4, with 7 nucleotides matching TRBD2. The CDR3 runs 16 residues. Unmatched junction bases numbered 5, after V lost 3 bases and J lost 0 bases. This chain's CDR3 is CASSLRGRLAKNIQYF. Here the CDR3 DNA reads TGTGCCAGCAGTTTGCGGGGGAGGCTAGCCAAAAACATTCAGTACTTC.

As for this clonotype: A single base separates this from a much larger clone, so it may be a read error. CDR3 amino acids: CATSAALVDTGELFF. The DNA for the CDR3 is TGTGCCACCAGCGCCGCGCTAGTTGACACCGGGGAGCTGTTTTTT. The genes are TRBV9 and TRBJ2-2; D not certain. The CDR3 runs 15 residues. Germline loops: CDR1 SGDLS, CDR2 YYNGEE.

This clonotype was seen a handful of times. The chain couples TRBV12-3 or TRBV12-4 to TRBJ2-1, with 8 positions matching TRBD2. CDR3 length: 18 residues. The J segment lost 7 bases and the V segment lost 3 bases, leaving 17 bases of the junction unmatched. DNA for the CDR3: TGTGCCAGCAGTTTGGGTCCCCGGAGCGGGAGCCATCGGAATGAGCAGTTCTTC. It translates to CASSLGPRSGSHRNEQFF.

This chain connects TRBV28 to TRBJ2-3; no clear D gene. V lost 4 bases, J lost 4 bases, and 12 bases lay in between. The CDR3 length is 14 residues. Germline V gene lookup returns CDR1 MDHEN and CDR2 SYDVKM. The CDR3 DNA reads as TGTGCCAGCAGTTCCACCCTCCTGGCAGATACGCAGTATTTT. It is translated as CASSSTLLADTQYF.

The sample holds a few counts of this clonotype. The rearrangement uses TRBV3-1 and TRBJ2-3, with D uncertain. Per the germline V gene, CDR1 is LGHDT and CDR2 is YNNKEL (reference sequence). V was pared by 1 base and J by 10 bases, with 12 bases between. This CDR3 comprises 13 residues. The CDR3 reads CASSQARTPSQYF. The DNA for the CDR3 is TGTGCCAGCAGCCAAGCTCGGACGCCTTCGCAGTATTTT.

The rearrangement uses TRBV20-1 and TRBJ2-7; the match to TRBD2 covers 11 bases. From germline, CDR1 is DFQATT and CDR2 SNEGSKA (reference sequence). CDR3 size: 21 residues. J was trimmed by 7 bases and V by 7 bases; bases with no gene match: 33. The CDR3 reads CSVRGTSGFPLGLKYTWEQYF. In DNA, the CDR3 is TGCAGTGTTAGGGGGACTAGCGGATTTCCTCTGGGCCTAAAATATACGTGGGAGCAGTACTTC.

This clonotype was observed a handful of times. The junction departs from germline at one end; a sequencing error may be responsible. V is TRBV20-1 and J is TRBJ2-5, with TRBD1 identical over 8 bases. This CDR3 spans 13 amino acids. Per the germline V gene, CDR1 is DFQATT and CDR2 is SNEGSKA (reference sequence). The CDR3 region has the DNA TGCAGTGCCAGAGACAGGGGATGGCAGACCCAGTACTTC. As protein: CSARDRGWQTQYF.

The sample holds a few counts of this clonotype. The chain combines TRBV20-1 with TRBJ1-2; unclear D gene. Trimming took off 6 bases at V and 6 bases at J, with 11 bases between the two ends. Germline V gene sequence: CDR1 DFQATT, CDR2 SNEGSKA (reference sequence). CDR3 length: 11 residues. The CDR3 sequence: CSATVRDGYTF. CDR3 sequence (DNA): TGCAGTGCAACAGTTCGGGATGGCTACACCTTC.

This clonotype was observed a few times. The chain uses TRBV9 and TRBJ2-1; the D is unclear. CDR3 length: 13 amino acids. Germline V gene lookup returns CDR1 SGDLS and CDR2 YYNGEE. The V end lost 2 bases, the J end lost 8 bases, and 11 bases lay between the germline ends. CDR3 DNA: TGTGCCAGCAGCGTCTATCCCTGGTATGAGCAGTTCTTC. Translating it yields CASSVYPWYEQFF.

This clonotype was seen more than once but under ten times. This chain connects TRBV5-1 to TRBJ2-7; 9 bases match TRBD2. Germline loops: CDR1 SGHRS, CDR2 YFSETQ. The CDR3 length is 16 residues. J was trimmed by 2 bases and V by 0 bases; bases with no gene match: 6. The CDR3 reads CASSLDSGRSAYEQYF. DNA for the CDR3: TGCGCCAGCAGCTTGGATAGCGGGAGATCAGCCTACGAGCAGTACTTC. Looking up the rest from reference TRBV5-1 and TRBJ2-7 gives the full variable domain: KAGVTQTPRYLIKTRGQQVTLSCSPISGHRSVSWYQQTPGQGLQFLFEYFSETQRNKGNFPGRFSGRQFSNSRSEMNVSTLELGDSALYLCASSLDSGRSAYEQYFGPGTRLTVT.

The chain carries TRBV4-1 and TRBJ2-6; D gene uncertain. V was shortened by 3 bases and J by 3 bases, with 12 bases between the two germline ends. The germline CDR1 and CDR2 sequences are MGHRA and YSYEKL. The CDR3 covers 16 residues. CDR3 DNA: TGCGCCAGCAGCCAGGAATGGTCTGGTGGGGCCAACGTCCTGACTTTC. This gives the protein CASSQEWSGGANVLTF.

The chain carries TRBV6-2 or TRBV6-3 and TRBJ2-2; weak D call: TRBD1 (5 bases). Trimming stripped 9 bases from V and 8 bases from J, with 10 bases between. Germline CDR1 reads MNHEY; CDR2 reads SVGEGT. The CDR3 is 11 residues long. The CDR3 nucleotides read TGTGCCAGAACCCAGGGAGGGGAGCTGTTTTTT. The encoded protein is CARTQGGELFF.

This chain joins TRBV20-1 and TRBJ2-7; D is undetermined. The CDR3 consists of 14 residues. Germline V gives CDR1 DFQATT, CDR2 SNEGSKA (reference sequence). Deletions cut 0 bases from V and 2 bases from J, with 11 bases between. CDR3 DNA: TGCAGTGCTAGAGATCGAACAGATCCCTACGAGCAGTACTTC. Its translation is CSARDRTDPYEQYF.